These 14 T cell receptor beta chains came from one sample sequenced in a study of Ad26.COV2.S vaccination and SARS-CoV-2 variants. TCRdb's copy holds only in-frame clones and misses some; the assay was immunoSEQ multiplex PCR. The table shows roughly 500,000 clones, with around nine tenths occurring only once. Regarding treatment: around 19 received Ad26.COV2.S at low or high dose, single or two shots; about 5 received placebo; per-sample allocation not given. Samples analyzed were those drawn on day 63 after the first vaccine or placebo injection. The input for sequencing was peripheral blood, taken in a trial of Ad26.COV2.S vaccine versus placebo. These receptors were obtained from a person between 18 and 59 years old who received the Ad26.COV2.S COVID-19 vaccine or a placebo.

This chain links TRBV30 with TRBJ2-5; perhaps D is TRBD1 or TRBD2 (5 bases each). CDR3 length: 12 amino acids. Germline values: CDR1 GTSNPN, CDR2 SVGIG (reference sequence). Trimming left V 4 bases short and J 7 bases short, with 13 bases between. The CDR3 spells CAWNNLGGTQYF. The CDR3 bases are TGTGCCTGGAATAACCTTGGGGGGACCCAGTACTTC.

The rearrangement links TRBV27 to TRBJ1-2, with no clear D. This CDR3 is built from 11 residues. V was trimmed by 2 bases and J by 4 bases, leaving 2 bases between them. CDR1 and CDR2 (germline): MNHEY, SMNVEV (reference sequence). The CDR3 bases are TGTGCCAGCAGTTTACCCTATGGCTACACCTTC. Translation gives CASSLPYGYTF.

V is TRBV13 and J is TRBJ1-4, with 7 bases identical to TRBD1. The CDR3 sequence is 14 residues long. V was clipped by 10 bases and J by 7 bases; unmatched bases: 12. Germline CDR1 reads PRHDT; CDR2 reads FYEKMQ (reference sequence). The CDR3 here is CATHPTGTFEKLFF. For the CDR3, the DNA is TGTGCCACCCACCCGACAGGGACTTTTGAAAAACTGTTTTTT.

This clone was found a few times. The CDR3, as DNA: TGTGCCAGTAGTATAGTGACAGGGAACACCGGGGAGCTGTTTTTT. It specifies CASSIVTGNTGELFF. This chain links TRBV19 with TRBJ2-2, with TRBD1 as a possible D gene (6 bases). There are 15 residues in the CDR3. Trimming removed 1 base from V and 1 base from J, with 7 bases in between. Germline CDR1 is LNHDA and CDR2 is SQIVND (reference sequence). Drawing the rest from reference TRBV19 and TRBJ2-2, the complete variable domain is DGGITQSPKYLFRKEGQNVTLSCEQNLNHDAMYWYRQDPGQGLRLIYYSQIVNDFQKGDIAEGYSVSREKKESFPLTVTSAQKNPTAFYLCASSIVTGNTGELFFGEGSRLTVL.

This clone was picked up a small number of times. The gene calls are TRBV25-1 and TRBJ2-7, with D uncertain. This CDR3 has 15 amino acids. Germline CDR1 MGHDK, CDR2 SYGVNS. The V gene lost 6 bases and the J gene lost 2 bases, with 17 bases spanning the gap. The CDR3: CASRRKRRLTYEQYF. The CDR3 DNA is TGTGCCAGCAGACGGAAACGTCGCCTGACCTACGAGCAGTACTTC.

The rearrangement joins TRBV28 to TRBJ2-7, with no clear D. Germline CDR1 and CDR2: MDHEN and SYDVKM. Trimming left V 6 bases short and J 5 bases short, with 23 bases between. The CDR3 contains 16 residues. CDR3 sequence: CASSPNALLPRDEQYF. In DNA form, the CDR3 reads TGTGCCAGCAGCCCCAACGCACTTCTCCCCCGGGACGAGCAGTACTTC.

This clone is a singleton in its sample. The J gene is TRBJ1-4, the V gene TRBV6-1; 10 nucleotides agree with TRBD1. The CDR3 covers 16 residues. Unmatched junction bases numbered 8, after V lost 4 bases and J lost 6 bases. Germline CDR1 reads MNHNS; CDR2 reads SASEGT. The CDR3: CASSGNDRGPYEKLFF. DNA of the CDR3: TGTGCCAGCAGTGGGAACGACAGGGGGCCCTATGAAAAACTGTTTTTT.

This clone was counted between two and nine times. CDR3 bases: TGTGCCAGCAGCTTAGTTTTAAGGAGGGGTGGCTACACCTTC. Protein product: CASSLVLRRGGYTF. The chain couples TRBV7-9 to TRBJ1-2; D might be TRBD1 (5 bases). The CDR3 length is 14 residues. Trimming took off 1 base at V and 7 bases at J, with 13 bases between the two ends. Per germline, CDR1 SEHNR and CDR2 FQNEAQ (reference sequence).

The table lists this clone with a count of one. The rearrangement joins TRBV6-5 to TRBJ1-1, with 9 bases aligning to TRBD1. J lost 6 bases, V lost 7 bases, and 6 bases had no gene match. CDR3 size: 13 residues. The germline gives CDR1 MNHEY, CDR2 SVGAGI. CDR3 residues: CASTMDRGAEAFF. The DNA for the CDR3 is TGTGCCAGCACCATGGACAGGGGCGCTGAAGCTTTCTTT.

The chain recombines TRBV29-1 with TRBJ2-7; a weak D match, TRBD2 (6 bases). This CDR3 contains 12 residues. Looked up from germline, CDR1 is SQVTM and CDR2 is ANQGSEA. V was trimmed by 6 bases and J by 2 bases, leaving 11 bases between them. The CDR3 is CSVAPGAYEQYF. The CDR3 bases are TGCAGCGTCGCACCGGGGGCCTACGAGCAGTACTTC.

The chain links TRBV15 to TRBJ1-2, with D tentatively TRBD1 (6 bases). From germline, CDR1 is LNHNV and CDR2 YYDKDF (reference sequence). The V end lost 4 bases, the J end lost 4 bases, and 16 bases lay between the germline ends. The CDR3 totals 15 residues. DNA for the CDR3: TGTGCCACCAGCACTCTGGGACAATGGAGCTATGGCTACACCTTC. Translated: CATSTLGQWSYGYTF.

The CDR3 reads CASVSGRAPDEQFF. Written as DNA, the CDR3 is TGTGCCAGCGTTTCCGGGAGGGCCCCCGATGAGCAGTTCTTC. The chain links TRBV2 to TRBJ2-1; TRBD2 aligns across 8 bases. Losses at the gene ends were 8 bases for V and 8 bases for J; bases not matched to a gene: 11. This CDR3 contains 14 residues. Germline CDR1 SNHLY, CDR2 FYNNEI. Variable domain in full (rest from reference TRBV2 and TRBJ2-1): EPEVTQTPSHQVTQMGQEVILRCVPISNHLYFYWYRQILGQKVEFLVSFYNNEISEKSEIFDDQFSVERPDGSNFTLKIRSTKLEDSAMYFCASVSGRAPDEQFFGPGTRLTVL.

This chain joins TRBV7-2 and TRBJ1-2, with D possibly matching TRBD1 (6 bases). This CDR3 has 15 residues. The germline V and J ends were trimmed by 0 bases and 4 bases, with 12 bases remaining between them. CDR1 is SGHTA, CDR2 FQGNSA, per germline. CDR3 loop: CASSLAPGALYGYTF. CDR3 nucleotide sequence: TGTGCCAGCAGCTTAGCGCCAGGGGCCCTCTATGGCTACACCTTC. The full variable domain, rest sourced from reference TRBV7-2 and TRBJ1-2, is GAGVSQSPSNKVTEKGKDVELRCDPISGHTALYWYRQSLGQGLEFLIYFQGNSAPDKSGLPSDRFSAERTGGSVSTLTIQRTQQEDSAVYLCASSLAPGALYGYTFGSGTRLTVV.

The CDR3 loop is CASSRLGVSYGYTF. The CDR3 DNA reads TGTGCCAGCAGCCGCCTGGGGGTTTCCTATGGCTACACCTTC. The genes are TRBV28 and TRBJ1-2, with D tentatively TRBD1 (5 bases). The CDR3 length is 14 residues. V dropped 6 bases and J dropped 4 bases, with 15 bases sitting between them. Per the germline V gene, CDR1 is MDHEN and CDR2 is SYDVKM.